The 8 T cell receptor beta chains below come from one sample, sequenced in a study of T-cell reconstitution after alpha-beta-depleted transplantation in children. A library of TCRbeta sequences, prepared with unique molecular identifiers, was generated. One entry per CDR3 protein, called by TCRdb with MiXCR from the PCR reads. The repertoire consists of about 580,000 distinct CDR3 sequences, with under 25% occurring once and the leading ten covering 11% to 15%. The sequences come from PBMCs, mostly from graft donor cells, collected 360 days after TCRalphabeta/CD19-depleted stem cell transplant. The receptors shown here come from a boy in the first two years of life who had a stem cell transplant for acute myeloid leukemia, so the T cells may come from the graft donor.

The CDR3 nucleotides read TGCAGTGCTAGAGAGGTCGGGGGGGCGCCTTCGAACACCGGGGAGCTGTTTTTT. It yields the protein CSAREVGGAPSNTGELFF. The chain carries TRBV20-1 and TRBJ2-2, with 8 bases matching TRBD2. V lost 0 bases to trimming and J lost 0 bases; unmatched junction nucleotides: 9. Looked up from germline, CDR1 is DFQATT and CDR2 is SNEGSKA (reference sequence). The CDR3 has 18 amino acids.

The J gene is TRBJ1-3, the V gene TRBV20-1; no reliable D call. V was shortened by 1 base and J by 8 bases, with 3 bases between the two germline ends. CDR3 size: 10 residues. In germline, CDR1 is DFQATT, CDR2 SNEGSKA (reference sequence). CDR3 protein: CSARADTIYF. The CDR3 coding sequence is TGCAGTGCTAGAGCGGACACCATATATTTT.

This clonotype was observed many times. The J gene is TRBJ2-3, the V gene TRBV5-1; D not resolved. The CDR3 runs 12 residues. V lost 3 bases and J 5 bases, leaving 7 bases between the germline ends. CDR1 is SGHRS and CDR2 is YFSETQ in the germline V gene. CDR3 sequence reads: CASSWGGDTQYF. The CDR3 DNA is TGCGCCAGCAGCTGGGGTGGAGATACGCAGTATTTT.

The chain uses TRBV15 and TRBJ2-7; no firm D call. Germline CDR1 is LNHNV and CDR2 is YYDKDF (reference sequence). V was clipped by 0 bases and J by 3 bases, with 9 bases between them. The CDR3 totals 14 residues. The DNA for the CDR3 is TGTGCCACCAGCAGAGATCGTGGAAACTACGAGCAGTACTTC. Protein: CATSRDRGNYEQYF. Using reference TRBV15 and TRBJ2-7 for the parts outside the CDR3, the full variable domain is DAMVIQNPRYQVTQFGKPVTLSCSQTLNHNVMYWYQQKSSQAPKLLFHYYDKDFNNEADTPDNFQSRRPNTSFCFLDIRSPGLGDTAMYLCATSRDRGNYEQYFGPGTRLTVT.

This clonotype was seen ten or more times. The rearrangement uses TRBV12-3 or TRBV12-4 and TRBJ2-5; 7 bases line up with TRBD1. V gave up 6 bases and J gave up 5 bases; unmatched junction bases: 9. This CDR3 has 14 amino acids. The CDR3 nucleotides read TGTGCCAGCAGCTCAAGACAGGGCGGGGAGACCCAGTACTTC. Translation gives CASSSRQGGETQYF.

The chain combines TRBV7-3 with TRBJ2-3, with D hard to call. V lost 1 base to trimming and J lost 2 bases, with 10 bases between them. Germline V gene sequence: CDR1 SGHTA, CDR2 FQGTGA. The CDR3 loop spans 15 amino acids. The CDR3: CASSLKAGPTDTQYF. CDR3 in DNA: TGTGCCAGCAGCTTAAAGGCTGGCCCCACAGATACGCAGTATTTT.

This clonotype appeared a few times. The gene calls are TRBV12-3 or TRBV12-4 and TRBJ2-2; TRBD1 is a possible D gene (6 bases). Trimming removed 8 bases at V and 0 bases at J, with 7 bases between. The CDR3 spans 13 residues. The CDR3 reads CASGQSNTGELFF. CDR3 DNA: TGTGCCAGCGGACAGTCGAACACCGGGGAGCTGTTTTTT.

This clonotype was detected many times. The chain combines TRBV7-3 with TRBJ2-3, with D possibly being TRBD1 (6 bases). Trimming pared 2 bases from V and 3 bases from J, leaving 18 bases between. Germline V lookup: CDR1 SGHTA, CDR2 FQGTGA. This CDR3 has 17 residues. CDR3 region: CASSLSSPGTSTDTQYF. CDR3 nucleotide sequence: TGTGCCAGCAGCTTATCCTCACCCGGGACATCTACAGATACGCAGTATTTT.